The 24 T cell receptor beta chains given below trace back to one sample, sequenced in a study of T cells expressing NK-cell markers. Reprocessing the 5' RACE reads, TCRdb reports a single entry for every CDR3 protein and omits DNA. The sample's table shows about 400,000 distinct CDR3 sequences. Sequencing used blood T cells: a sorted CD56 or NKG2C T cell subset, CD4+ or CD8+ T cells, or bulk PBMC T cells (not recorded which). These receptors originate from a woman aged 45-60 years in good health.

This chain connects TRBV5-1 to TRBJ2-2. This CDR3 contains 14 residues. Germline CDR1 is SGHRS and CDR2 is YFSETQ. The CDR3 spells CASSPRTVTGELFF.

V usage is TRBV4-2 and J usage is TRBJ1-3. The CDR3 is made up of 17 amino acids. Germline values: CDR1 LGHNA, CDR2 YNFKEQ. The CDR3 protein is CASSQAAGQSSGNTIYF.

The rearrangement links TRBV4-1 to TRBJ1-3. The CDR3 has 14 residues. From germline, CDR1 is MGHRA and CDR2 YSYEKL. The CDR3 loop is CASSRSGFLDTIYF.

The V and J genes are TRBV24-1 and TRBJ2-3; no DNA is available, so the TRBD1 call from TCRdb remains unchecked. The CDR3 is 16 amino acids. Germline CDR1 and CDR2: KGHDR and SFDVKD. The CDR3: CATSWGRARTTDTQYF.

This chain uses TRBV5-6 with TRBJ2-3; no DNA is available, so the TRBD2 call from TCRdb remains unchecked. CDR1 is SGHDT and CDR2 is YYEEEE in the germline V gene. The CDR3 sequence is 15 residues long. CDR3 protein: CASSQPSENTDTQYF.

This chain uses TRBV6-5 with TRBJ2-1; no DNA is available, so the TRBD1 call from TCRdb remains unchecked. The CDR3 covers 16 residues. The V gene's germline CDR1 is MNHEY and CDR2 SVGAGI. CDR3 sequence: CASSFTPGQRYNEQFF.

The chain couples TRBV2 to TRBJ2-1; TCRdb reports TRBD2, a call that lacks DNA to check it against. Germline V CDR1 and CDR2: SNHLY, FYNNEI. This CDR3 has 13 residues. CDR3 loop: CASSVRGRNEQFF.

The chain links TRBV20-1 to TRBJ2-5; the D gene TCRdb calls, TRBD2, cannot be checked with no DNA. Germline V CDR1 and CDR2: DFQATT, SNEGSKA (reference sequence). The length of the CDR3 is 20 residues. The CDR3 loop is CSARDHTGLGTSGILETQYF.

The rearrangement links TRBV7-6 to TRBJ1-5; TCRdb returns TRBD1, unconfirmable since there is no DNA. CDR1 is SGHVS and CDR2 is FNYEAQ in the germline V gene. The CDR3 runs 17 residues. The CDR3 loop is CASSLGPPGGSNQPQHF.

V gene TRBV20-1 combines with J gene TRBJ1-3. The CDR3 loop spans 12 amino acids. CDR1 is DFQATT and CDR2 is SNEGSKA in the germline V gene (reference sequence). The CDR3 region is CSATPSQDTIYF.

V usage is TRBV13 and J usage is TRBJ2-7; with no DNA, the TCRdb D assignment of TRBD1 cannot be verified. The CDR3 is made up of 15 amino acids. From germline, CDR1 is PRHDT and CDR2 FYEKMQ (reference sequence). CDR3 loop: CASSLILGATYEQYF. The variable domain in full, with the rest retrieved from reference TRBV13 and TRBJ2-7, is AAGVIQSPRHLIKEKRETATLKCYPIPRHDTVYWYQQGPGQDPQFLISFYEKMQSDKGSIPDRFSAQQFSDYHSELNMSSLELGDSALYFCASSLILGATYEQYFGPGTRLTVT.

The chain has TRBV10-3 and TRBJ2-5; TCRdb returns TRBD1, unconfirmable since there is no DNA. CDR1 and CDR2 from the germline V gene are ENHRY and SYGVKD. The length of the CDR3 is 17 residues. This CDR3 is CAISESGEGADQETQYF.

This chain connects TRBV6-5 to TRBJ2-5; TCRdb returns TRBD1, unconfirmable since there is no DNA. Germline lookup yields CDR1 MNHEY and CDR2 SVGAGI. This CDR3 is built from 15 residues. The chain's CDR3 is CASSYSGQQGETQYF.

This chain joins TRBV6-4 and TRBJ2-1; the TCRdb D gene call, TRBD1, has no DNA to confirm it. The CDR3 sequence is 16 residues long. The germline V gene has CDR1 MRHNA and CDR2 SNTAGT. The CDR3 sequence is CASSDVWGGPYNEQFF.

This rearrangement joins TRBV29-1 to TRBJ2-1; there is no DNA to check the TCRdb D call of TRBD1. The CDR3 extends over 13 amino acids. The germline V gene encodes CDR1 SQVTM and CDR2 ANQGSEA. CDR3 protein: CSVGTGNSGEQFF.

The V gene is TRBV14, the J gene TRBJ2-7; lacking DNA, the TRBD2 call made by TCRdb goes unchecked. The V gene's germline CDR1 is SGHDN and CDR2 FVKESK. CDR3 length: 13 amino acids. CDR3 region: CASSLRGLGEQYF. The full variable domain, rest sourced from reference TRBV14 and TRBJ2-7, is EAGVTQFPSHSVIEKGQTVTLRCDPISGHDNLYWYRRVMGKEIKFLLHFVKESKQDESGMPNNRFLAERTGGTYSTLKVQPAELEDSGVYFCASSLRGLGEQYFGPGTRLTVT.

This rearrangement joins TRBV7-9 to TRBJ1-2; with no DNA, the TCRdb D assignment of TRBD1 cannot be verified. The V gene's germline CDR1 is SEHNR and CDR2 FQNEAQ (reference sequence). The length of the CDR3 is 14 residues. The CDR3 here is CASSPRDRNYGYTF.

The genes are TRBV20-1 and TRBJ1-4. The CDR3 extends over 12 amino acids. From germline, CDR1 is DFQATT and CDR2 SNEGSKA (reference sequence). CDR3 sequence reads: CSARQDGEKLFF.

V and J are TRBV30 and TRBJ2-6. CDR3 length: 15 amino acids. The germline CDR1 and CDR2 sequences are GTSNPN and SVGIG (reference sequence). CDR3 in amino acids: CAWSVQPGGANVLTF.

This sequence joins TRBV27 and TRBJ1-3; the D call from TCRdb, TRBD1, cannot be confirmed without DNA. The CDR3 extends over 16 amino acids. From germline, CDR1 is MNHEY and CDR2 SMNVEV (reference sequence). The CDR3: CASRRLGTGAGNTIYF.

The chain couples TRBV7-3 to TRBJ2-1; the D gene TCRdb calls, TRBD2, cannot be checked with no DNA. The germline CDR1 and CDR2 sequences are SGHTA and FQGTGA. The CDR3 extends over 15 amino acids. CDR3 amino acids: CASSQTSGSYNEQFF.

This chain uses TRBV5-1 with TRBJ1-1; TCRdb returns TRBD1, unconfirmable since there is no DNA. Germline lookup yields CDR1 SGHRS and CDR2 YFSETQ. The CDR3 consists of 16 residues. The CDR3 here is CASSPEEGQLNTEAFF.

This chain links TRBV12-3 or TRBV12-4 with TRBJ1-2; TCRdb's D gene call, TRBD1, goes unchecked for lack of DNA. The CDR3 totals 15 residues. CDR3 protein: CASSLPGQGTGGYTF.

The chain carries TRBV12-3 or TRBV12-4 and TRBJ2-6. The CDR3 sequence is 14 residues long. The CDR3 protein is CASSKGFGANVLTF.